This T cell receptor beta chain was captured in a study of memory CD4+ T cells and cytomegalovirus serostatus. Single viable CD3+CD4+CD8-CD45RO+ cells were sorted as the memory CD4+ T cells. Total CD4+ T cells were enriched by CD4 positive selection. Clones were read by immunoSEQ multiplex PCR, and TCRdb kept only the in-frame ones, dropping some. The sample lists 25,000 to 35,000 clones, about 75% occurring once. Trimming took 3 bases from V and 10 from J; bases not matched to a gene: 7. CDR3 length equals 14 residues. Germline V gene data show CDR1 as ENHRY and CDR2 as SYGVKD. Whole-study results and caveats: The CMV-associated TCR signature appears largely within the CD4+ memory repertoire. Each of 67 CMV-associated TCRbeta sequences occurred in one to five individuals.

With respect to this clone: Its antigen is not identified.

The sequence came from an adult in good health and CMV-seronegative. Some clones in this sample may be carry-over from other donors' samples. The rearrangement uses TRBV10-3 and TRBJ2-2, with 8 positions matching TRBD1. Sample: memory CD4+ T cells from blood. The CDR3 spells CAISDQGALEELFF. As DNA, the CDR3 is TGTGCCATCAGTGATCAGGGGGCTCTTGAGGAGCTGTTTTTT.